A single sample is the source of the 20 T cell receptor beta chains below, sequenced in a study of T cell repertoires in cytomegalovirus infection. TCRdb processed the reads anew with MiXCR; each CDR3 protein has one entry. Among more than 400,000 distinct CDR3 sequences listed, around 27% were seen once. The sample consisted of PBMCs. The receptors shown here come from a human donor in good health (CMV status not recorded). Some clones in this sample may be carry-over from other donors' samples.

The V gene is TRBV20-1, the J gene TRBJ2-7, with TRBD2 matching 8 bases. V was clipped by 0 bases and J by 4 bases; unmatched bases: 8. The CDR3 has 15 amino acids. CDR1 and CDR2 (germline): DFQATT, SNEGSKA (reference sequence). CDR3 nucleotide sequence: TGCAGTGCTAGAGATACAGGGACTAGTGCGTACGAGCAGTACTTC. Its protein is CSARDTGTSAYEQYF.

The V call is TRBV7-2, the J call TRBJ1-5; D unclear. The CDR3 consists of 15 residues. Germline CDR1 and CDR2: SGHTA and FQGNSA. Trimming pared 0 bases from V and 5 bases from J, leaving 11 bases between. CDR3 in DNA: TGTGCCAGCAGCTTAGCACCACTCGGTGATCAGCCCCAGCATTTT. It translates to CASSLAPLGDQPQHF.

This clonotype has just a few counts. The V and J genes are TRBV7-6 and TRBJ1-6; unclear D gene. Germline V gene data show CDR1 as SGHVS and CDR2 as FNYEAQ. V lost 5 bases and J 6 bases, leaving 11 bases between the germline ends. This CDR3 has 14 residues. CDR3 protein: CASSETGFNSPLHF. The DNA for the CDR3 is TGTGCCAGCAGCGAAACCGGGTTTAATTCACCCCTCCACTTT.

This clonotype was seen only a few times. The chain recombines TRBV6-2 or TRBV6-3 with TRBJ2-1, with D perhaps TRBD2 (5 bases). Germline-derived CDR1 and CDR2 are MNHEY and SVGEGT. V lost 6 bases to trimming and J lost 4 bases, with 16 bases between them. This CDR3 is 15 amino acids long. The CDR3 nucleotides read TGTGCCAGCAGCCGCTTGGAGGTTATATACAATGAGCAGTTCTTC. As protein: CASSRLEVIYNEQFF.

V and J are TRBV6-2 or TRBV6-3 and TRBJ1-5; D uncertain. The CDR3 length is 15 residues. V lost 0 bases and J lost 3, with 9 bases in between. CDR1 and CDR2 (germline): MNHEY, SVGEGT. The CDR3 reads CASSYSSGHNQPQHF. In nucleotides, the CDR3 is TGTGCCAGCAGTTACTCATCCGGGCACAATCAGCCCCAGCATTTT.

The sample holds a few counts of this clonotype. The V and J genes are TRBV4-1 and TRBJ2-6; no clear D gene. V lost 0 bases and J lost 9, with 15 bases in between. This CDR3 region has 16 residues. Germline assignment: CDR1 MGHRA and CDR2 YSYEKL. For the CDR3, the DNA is TGCGCCAGCAGCCAAGAAGTAGGGCTAGGTGGCAACGTCCTGACTTTC. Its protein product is CASSQEVGLGGNVLTF.

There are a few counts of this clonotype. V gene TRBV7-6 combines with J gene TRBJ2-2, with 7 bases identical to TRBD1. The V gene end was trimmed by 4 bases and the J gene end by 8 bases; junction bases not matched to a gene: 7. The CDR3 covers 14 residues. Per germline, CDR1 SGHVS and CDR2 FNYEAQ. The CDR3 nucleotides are TGTGCCAGCAGCTCAGACAGGGCTTTGGGGGAGCTGTTTTTT. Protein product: CASSSDRALGELFF.

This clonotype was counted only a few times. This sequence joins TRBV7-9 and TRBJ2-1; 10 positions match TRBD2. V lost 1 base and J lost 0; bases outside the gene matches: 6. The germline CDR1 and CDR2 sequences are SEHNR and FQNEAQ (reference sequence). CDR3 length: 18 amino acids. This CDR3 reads CASSLGRASGSSYNEQFF. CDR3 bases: TGTGCCAGCAGCTTAGGGAGGGCTAGCGGGAGCTCCTACAATGAGCAGTTCTTC.

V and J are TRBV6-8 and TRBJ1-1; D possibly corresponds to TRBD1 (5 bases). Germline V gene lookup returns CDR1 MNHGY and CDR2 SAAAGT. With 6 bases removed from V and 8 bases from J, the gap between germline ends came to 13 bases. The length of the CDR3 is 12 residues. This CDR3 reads CASSSGTEEAFF. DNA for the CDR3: TGTGCCAGCAGCTCCGGGACGGAGGAAGCTTTCTTT.

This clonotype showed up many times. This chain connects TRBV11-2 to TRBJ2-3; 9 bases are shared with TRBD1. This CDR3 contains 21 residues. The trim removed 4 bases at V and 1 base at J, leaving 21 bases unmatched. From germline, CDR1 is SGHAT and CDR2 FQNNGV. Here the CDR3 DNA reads TGTGCCAGCAGCTCAGACGGACTAAGCCACCAAAGGACAGGGGGCACAGATACGCAGTATTTT. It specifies CASSSDGLSHQRTGGTDTQYF.

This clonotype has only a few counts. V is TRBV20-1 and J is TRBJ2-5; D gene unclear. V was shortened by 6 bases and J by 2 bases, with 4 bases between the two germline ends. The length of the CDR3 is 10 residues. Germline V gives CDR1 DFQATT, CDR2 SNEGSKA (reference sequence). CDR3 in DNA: TGCAGTGCGAAACAAGAGACCCAGTACTTC. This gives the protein CSAKQETQYF.

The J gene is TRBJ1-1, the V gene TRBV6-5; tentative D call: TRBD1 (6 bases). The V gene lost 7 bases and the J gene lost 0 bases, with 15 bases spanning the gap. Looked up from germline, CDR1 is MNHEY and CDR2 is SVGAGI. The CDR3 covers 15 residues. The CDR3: CASTPGGSLNTEAFF. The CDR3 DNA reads TGTGCCAGCACCCCCGGGGGCTCCCTGAACACTGAAGCTTTCTTT.

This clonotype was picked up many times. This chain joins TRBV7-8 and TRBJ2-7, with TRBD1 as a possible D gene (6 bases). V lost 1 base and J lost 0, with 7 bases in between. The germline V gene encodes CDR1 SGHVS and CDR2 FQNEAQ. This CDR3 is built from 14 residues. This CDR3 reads CASSLGTVSYEQYV. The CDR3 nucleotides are TGTGCCAGCAGCTTAGGGACAGTCTCCTACGAGCAGTACGTC.

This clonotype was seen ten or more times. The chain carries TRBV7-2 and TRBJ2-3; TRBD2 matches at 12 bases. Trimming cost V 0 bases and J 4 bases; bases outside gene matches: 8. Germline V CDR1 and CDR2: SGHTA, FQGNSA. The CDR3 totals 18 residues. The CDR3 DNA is TGTGCCAGCAGCTTAGCGTTTCTAGCGGGAGGGCCGTCAGATACGCAGTATTTT. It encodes CASSLAFLAGGPSDTQYF. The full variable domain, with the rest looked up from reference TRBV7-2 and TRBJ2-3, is GAGVSQSPSNKVTEKGKDVELRCDPISGHTALYWYRQSLGQGLEFLIYFQGNSAPDKSGLPSDRFSAERTGGSVSTLTIQRTQQEDSAVYLCASSLAFLAGGPSDTQYFGPGTRLTVL.

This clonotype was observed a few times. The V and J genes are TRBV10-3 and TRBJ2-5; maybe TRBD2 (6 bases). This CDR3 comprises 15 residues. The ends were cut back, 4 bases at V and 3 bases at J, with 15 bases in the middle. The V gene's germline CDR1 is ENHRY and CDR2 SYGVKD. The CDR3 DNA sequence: TGTGCCATCAGTGGGACCTTGACGGGGGAAGAGACCCAGTACTTC. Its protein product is CAISGTLTGEETQYF.

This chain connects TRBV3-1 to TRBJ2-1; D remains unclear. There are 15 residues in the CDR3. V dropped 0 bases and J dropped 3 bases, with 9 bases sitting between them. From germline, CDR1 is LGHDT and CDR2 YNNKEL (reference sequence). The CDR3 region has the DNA TGTGCCAGCAGCCAAGAGGCGGTCCGCTACAATGAGCAGTTCTTC. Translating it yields CASSQEAVRYNEQFF.

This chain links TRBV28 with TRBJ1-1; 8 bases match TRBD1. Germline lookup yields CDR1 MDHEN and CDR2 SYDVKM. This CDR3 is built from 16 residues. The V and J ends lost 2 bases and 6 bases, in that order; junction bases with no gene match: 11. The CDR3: CASSLGSQGAVPEAFF. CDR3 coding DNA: TGTGCCAGCAGTTTAGGTTCCCAGGGGGCAGTGCCTGAAGCTTTCTTT.

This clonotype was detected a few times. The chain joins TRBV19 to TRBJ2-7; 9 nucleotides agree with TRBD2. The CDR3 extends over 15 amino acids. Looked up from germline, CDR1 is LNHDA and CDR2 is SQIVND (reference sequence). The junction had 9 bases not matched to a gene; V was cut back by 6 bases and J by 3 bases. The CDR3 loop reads CASRVVAGGSYEQYF. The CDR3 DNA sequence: TGTGCCAGTAGGGTAGTGGCGGGAGGGAGCTACGAGCAGTACTTC.

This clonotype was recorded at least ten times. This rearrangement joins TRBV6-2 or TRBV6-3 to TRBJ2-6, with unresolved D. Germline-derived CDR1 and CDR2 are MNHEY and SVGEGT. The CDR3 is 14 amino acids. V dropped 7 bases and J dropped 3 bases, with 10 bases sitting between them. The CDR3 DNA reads TGTGCCAGCACACCGACTGGTGGGGCCAACGTCCTGACTTTC. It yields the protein CASTPTGGANVLTF.

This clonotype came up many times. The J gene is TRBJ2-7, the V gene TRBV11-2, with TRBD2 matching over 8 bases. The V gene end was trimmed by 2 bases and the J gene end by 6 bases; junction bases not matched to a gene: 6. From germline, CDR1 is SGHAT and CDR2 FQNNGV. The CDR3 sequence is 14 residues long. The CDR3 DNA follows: TGTGCCAGCAGCTTACCCAGCGGGGGAAGCGAGCAGTACGTC. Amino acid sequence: CASSLPSGGSEQYV.